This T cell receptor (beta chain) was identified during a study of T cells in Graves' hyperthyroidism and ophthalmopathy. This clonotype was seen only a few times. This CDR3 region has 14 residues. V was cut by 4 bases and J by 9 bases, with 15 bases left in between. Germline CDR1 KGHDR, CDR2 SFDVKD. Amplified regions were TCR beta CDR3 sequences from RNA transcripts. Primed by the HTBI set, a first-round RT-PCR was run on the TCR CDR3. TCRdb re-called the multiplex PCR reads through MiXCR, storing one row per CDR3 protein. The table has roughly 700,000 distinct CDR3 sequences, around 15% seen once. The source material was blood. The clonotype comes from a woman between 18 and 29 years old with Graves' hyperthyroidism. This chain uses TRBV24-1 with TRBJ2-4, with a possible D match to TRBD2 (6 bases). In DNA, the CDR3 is TGTGCCACCAGTGAACCATTGACCGGGAGCATTCAGTACTTC. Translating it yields CATSEPLTGSIQYF.